These 22 T cell receptor beta chains came from one sample sequenced in a study of cytomegalovirus exposure and HLA in healthy donors. It was with 60 Vbeta and 13 Jbeta primers that the PCR ran. Method: immunoSEQ multiplex PCR; TCRdb's copy keeps in-frame clones and lacks some. Here the sample spans nearly 200,000 clones, about three quarters being singletons. The sequencing input was PBMCs. These TCRs come from a woman aged 25 to 39 in good health and CMV-seropositive.

The J gene is TRBJ2-2, the V gene TRBV2, with a tentative D call TRBD2 (6 bases). The CDR3 totals 15 residues. Looked up from germline, CDR1 is SNHLY and CDR2 is FYNNEI. The V gene lost 6 bases and the J gene lost 7 bases, with 18 bases spanning the gap. CDR3 nucleotide sequence: TGTGCCAGCAGCCCAAGCGGGCTCCGTGTCGGGGAGCTGTTTTTT. Amino acids: CASSPSGLRVGELFF. Filled out from reference TRBV2 and TRBJ2-2, the complete variable domain reads EPEVTQTPSHQVTQMGQEVILRCVPISNHLYFYWYRQILGQKVEFLVSFYNNEISEKSEIFDDQFSVERPDGSNFTLKIRSTKLEDSAMYFCASSPSGLRVGELFFGEGSRLTVL.

V gene TRBV28 combines with J gene TRBJ2-1; 9 nucleotides match TRBD2. The ends lost 5 bases at V and 6 bases at J; junction bases unmatched: 8. This CDR3 has 15 residues. Germline V gene data show CDR1 as MDHEN and CDR2 as SYDVKM. The CDR3 protein is CASSLAGGRINEQFF. The DNA for the CDR3 is TGTGCCAGCAGTCTGGCGGGGGGGAGAATCAATGAGCAGTTCTTC.

This chain connects TRBV5-5 to TRBJ1-1, with TRBD1 matching over 9 bases. V gave up 2 bases and J gave up 1 base; unmatched junction bases: 6. The length of the CDR3 is 16 residues. Germline V lookup: CDR1 SGHKS, CDR2 YYEKEE (reference sequence). CDR3 coding DNA: TGTGCCAGCAGCTTAGTTCCGGGACAGGGGAACACTGAAGCTTTCTTT. It is translated as CASSLVPGQGNTEAFF.

The chain has TRBV29-1 and TRBJ1-1; D ambiguous. V lost 7 bases and J 0 bases, leaving 12 bases between the germline ends. Germline-derived CDR1 and CDR2 are SQVTM and ANQGSEA. This CDR3 contains 13 residues. CDR3 bases: TGCAGCGCTCGGGAGGGCCTGAACACTGAAGCTTTCTTT. Protein sequence: CSAREGLNTEAFF.

This clone turned up a few times. V is TRBV7-8 and J is TRBJ2-5; 8 positions agree with TRBD1. The last part of the DNA fits TRBJ2-7 better; the J call may be wrong. CDR1 is SGHVS, CDR2 FQNEAQ, per germline. The CDR3 totals 14 residues. The CDR3 reads CASSIGTGRGEQYF. The CDR3 DNA follows: TGTGCCAGCAGCATCGGGACAGGACGGGGCGAGCAGTACTTC.

This clone was counted a few times. The chain employs TRBV6-5 and TRBJ2-3, with D possibly matching TRBD2 (5 bases). Trimming removed 6 bases at V and 3 bases at J, with 13 bases between. From germline, CDR1 is MNHEY and CDR2 SVGAGI. The CDR3 contains 14 residues. The CDR3 region has the DNA TGTGCCAGCAGCCCTCAAAGGGAGACAGATACGCAGTATTTT. Translated, it gives CASSPQRETDTQYF.

The chain has TRBV6-1 and TRBJ2-1; the D gene is possibly TRBD2 (5 bases). The CDR3 is 15 residues long. Germline V CDR1 and CDR2: MNHNS, SASEGT. V was trimmed by 6 bases and J by 6 bases, leaving 18 bases between them. CDR3 in amino acids: CASRESGISVNEQFF. As DNA, the CDR3 is TGTGCCAGCAGGGAGAGCGGTATCTCCGTCAATGAGCAGTTCTTC.

This clone was counted between two and nine times. The CDR3: CASTLSRAFTGNTIYF. In nucleotides, the CDR3 is TGTGCCAGCACCCTTTCGAGGGCGTTTACTGGAAACACCATATATTTT. This chain links TRBV2 with TRBJ1-3; D is uncertain. Germline loops: CDR1 SNHLY, CDR2 FYNNEI. V lost 7 bases and J lost 2, with 18 bases in between. The CDR3 has 16 residues.

The gene calls are TRBV5-1 and TRBJ1-5, with TRBD1 identical over 8 bases. The CDR3 is 15 amino acids. CDR1 is SGHRS and CDR2 is YFSETQ in the germline V gene. V was clipped by 4 bases and J by 8 bases; unmatched bases: 11. The chain's CDR3 is CASSPGQGMDEPQHF. The CDR3 nucleotides read TGCGCCAGCAGCCCTGGACAGGGAATGGATGAGCCCCAGCATTTT.

V and J are TRBV19 and TRBJ2-7; D uncertain. V lost 10 bases and J 8 bases, leaving 21 bases between the germline ends. The CDR3 extends over 13 amino acids. CDR1 is LNHDA and CDR2 is SQIVND in the germline V gene (reference sequence). The CDR3 bases are TGTGCCACCTCGGCAGCATCTAGTACAAAGCAGTACTTC. Encoded protein: CATSAASSTKQYF.

The chain has TRBV14 and TRBJ2-1, with D maybe TRBD1 (6 bases). The CDR3 sequence is 15 residues long. Germline CDR1 and CDR2: SGHDN and FVKESK. Trimming took 2 bases from V and 1 from J, leaving 9 bases between them. The CDR3 nucleotides read TGTGCCAGCAGCCAATTACAGGGATCCTACAATGAGCAGTTCTTC. It codes for CASSQLQGSYNEQFF.

The chain recombines TRBV6-5 with TRBJ2-1, with 9 bases lining up with TRBD2. The V and J ends lost 5 bases and 8 bases, in that order; junction bases with no gene match: 10. The germline gives CDR1 MNHEY, CDR2 SVGAGI. There are 15 residues in the CDR3. This chain's CDR3 is CASSGGGLAGDEQFF. CDR3 DNA: TGTGCCAGCAGTGGGGGGGGACTAGCCGGGGATGAGCAGTTCTTC.

This sequence joins TRBV7-2 and TRBJ2-3, with TRBD2 as a possible D gene (7 bases). The CDR3 totals 14 residues. With 4 bases removed from V and 6 bases from J, the gap between germline ends came to 14 bases. Germline V lookup: CDR1 SGHTA, CDR2 FQGNSA. The CDR3 DNA is TGTGCCAGCAGCTCCGTGGGGGGGCTGGATACGCAGTATTTT. Translation gives CASSSVGGLDTQYF.

This chain links TRBV2 with TRBJ2-3; no clear D. V lost 8 bases to trimming and J lost 7 bases, with 19 bases between them. This CDR3 has 14 amino acids. Germline V lookup: CDR1 SNHLY, CDR2 FYNNEI. In DNA, the CDR3 is TGTGCCAGCGACCCCTTTATCAGGTCTAATACGCAGTATTTT. Translating gives CASDPFIRSNTQYF.

The chain uses TRBV28 and TRBJ2-3; D gene unclear. Trimming took 6 bases from V and 0 from J, leaving 7 bases between them. Per germline, CDR1 MDHEN and CDR2 SYDVKM. The CDR3 contains 13 residues. The CDR3 is CASSSPSTDTQYF. In DNA form, the CDR3 reads TGTGCCAGCAGCTCCCCCAGCACAGATACGCAGTATTTT.

The chain carries TRBV29-1 and TRBJ1-2; 10 positions agree with TRBD1. Germline-derived CDR1 and CDR2 are SQVTM and ANQGSEA. The V segment lost 4 bases and the J segment 4 bases; nucleotides outside the gene matches: 3. CDR3 length: 13 amino acids. In nucleotides, the CDR3 is TGCAGCGTTGGACAGGGGGCTACCTATGGCTACACCTTC. Amino acid sequence: CSVGQGATYGYTF. The entire variable domain, with the rest obtained from reference TRBV29-1 and TRBJ1-2, is as follows: SAVISQKPSRDICQRGTSLTIQCQVDSQVTMMFWYRQQPGQSLTLIATANQGSEATYESGFVIDKFPISRPNLTFSTLTVSNMSPEDSSIYLCSVGQGATYGYTFGSGTRLTVV.

The sample holds one count of this clone. The V gene is TRBV7-9, the J gene TRBJ2-7; D gene ambiguous. The CDR3 extends over 13 amino acids. Trimming left V 5 bases short and J 9 bases short, with 17 bases between. Germline CDR1 is SEHNR and CDR2 is FQNEAQ (reference sequence). CDR3 in DNA: TGTGCCAGCAGCCCAAACTCGGCCCGGGTGCAGTACTTC. It specifies CASSPNSARVQYF.

The chain combines TRBV6-1 with TRBJ2-3, with 8 bases aligning to TRBD1. V dropped 4 bases and J dropped 4; count of bases not matched to a gene: 10. The CDR3 totals 16 residues. Per the germline V gene, CDR1 is MNHNS and CDR2 is SASEGT. The CDR3 sequence is CASSAGGTGSPDTQYF. CDR3 sequence (DNA): TGTGCCAGCAGTGCAGGCGGGACAGGTTCCCCAGATACGCAGTATTTT.

The chain couples TRBV6-1 to TRBJ2-3; the D gene is possibly TRBD2 (6 bases). Looked up from germline, CDR1 is MNHNS and CDR2 is SASEGT. This CDR3 spans 16 amino acids. The V gene lost 4 bases and the J gene lost 6 bases, with 20 bases spanning the gap. CDR3 DNA sequence: TGTGCCAGCAGTGGGTTAGGGCGGGATGGGATCGATACGCAGTATTTT. The encoded protein is CASSGLGRDGIDTQYF.

The rearrangement joins TRBV10-3 to TRBJ2-7; possibly TRBD2 for D (6 bases). CDR1 and CDR2 from the germline V gene are ENHRY and SYGVKD. The CDR3 totals 12 residues. The V and J ends lost 5 bases and 7 bases respectively, with 12 bases between them. Written as DNA, the CDR3 is TGTGCCATCAGTCCCCTGGGAGGAGAGCAGTACTTC. Its translation: CAISPLGGEQYF.

This chain uses TRBV28 with TRBJ2-7; 9 positions match TRBD2. The CDR3 loop spans 14 amino acids. Germline CDR1 is MDHEN and CDR2 is SYDVKM. Trimming at V came to 5 bases and at J to 3 bases, leaving 5 bases not matched to a gene. In DNA, the CDR3 is TGTGCCAGCAGTGTGACTAGCGGACTCTACGAGCAGTACTTC. Amino acid sequence: CASSVTSGLYEQYF.

This clone was detected only once. The chain carries TRBV19 and TRBJ2-3, with D possibly matching TRBD1 (6 bases). Germline V CDR1 and CDR2: LNHDA, SQIVND (reference sequence). The CDR3 is made up of 15 amino acids. V dropped 5 bases and J dropped 1 base, with 13 bases sitting between them. The CDR3 loop is CASSRQDWGTDTQYF. CDR3 in DNA: TGTGCCAGTAGTCGACAGGACTGGGGCACAGATACGCAGTATTTT.